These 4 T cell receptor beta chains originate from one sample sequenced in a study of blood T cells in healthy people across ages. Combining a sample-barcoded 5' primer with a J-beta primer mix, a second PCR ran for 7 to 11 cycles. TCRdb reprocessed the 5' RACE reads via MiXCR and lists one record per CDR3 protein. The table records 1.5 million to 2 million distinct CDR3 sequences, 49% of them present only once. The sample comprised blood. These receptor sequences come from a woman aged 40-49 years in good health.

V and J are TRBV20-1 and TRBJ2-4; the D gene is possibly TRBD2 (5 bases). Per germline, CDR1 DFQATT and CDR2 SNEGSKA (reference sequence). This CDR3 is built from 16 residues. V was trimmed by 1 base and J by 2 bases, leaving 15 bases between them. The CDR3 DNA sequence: TGCAGTGCTAGAGGGGTCGATGGGAGAACCAAAAACATTCAGTACTTC. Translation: CSARGVDGRTKNIQYF.

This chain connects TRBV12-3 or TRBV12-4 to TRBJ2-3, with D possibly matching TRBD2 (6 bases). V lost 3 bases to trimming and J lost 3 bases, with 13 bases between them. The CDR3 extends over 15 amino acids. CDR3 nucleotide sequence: TGTGCCAGCAGTTTGTCCCGCGGGGTTACAGATACGCAGTATTTT. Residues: CASSLSRGVTDTQYF.

CDR3 bases: TGTGCCAGCAAACAGGCGGGAGATACGCAGTATTTT. Translating it yields CASKQAGDTQYF. The chain links TRBV2 to TRBJ2-3, with D tentatively TRBD1 or TRBD2 (5 bases each). V was pared by 7 bases and J by 5 bases, with 10 bases between. Germline V gene sequence: CDR1 SNHLY, CDR2 FYNNEI. The CDR3 sequence is 12 residues long. Based on the CDR3 plus reference TRBV2 and TRBJ2-3, the full variable domain is EPEVTQTPSHQVTQMGQEVILRCVPISNHLYFYWYRQILGQKVEFLVSFYNNEISEKSEIFDDQFSVERPDGSNFTLKIRSTKLEDSAMYFCASKQAGDTQYFGPGTRLTVL.

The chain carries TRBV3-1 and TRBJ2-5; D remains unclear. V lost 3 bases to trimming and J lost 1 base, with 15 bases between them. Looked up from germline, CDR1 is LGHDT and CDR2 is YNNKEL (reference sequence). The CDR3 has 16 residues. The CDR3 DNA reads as TGTGCCAGCAGCCATAGGCAGGTCCGAATCCAAGAGACCCAGTACTTC. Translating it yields CASSHRQVRIQETQYF.